This TCR beta chain appears in the sequencing data of a study of T cell clonality in common variable immunodeficiency. The table lists this clone with many counts. What it recognizes is unknown. Read sequence stops 3 residues before the CDR3 end, and the germline J gene provides the missing end. Heparinized whole blood, roughly 4.5 to 9 ml, came from each donor. General study points: CVID patient heterogeneity limited repertoire-clinical complication correlations.

TCRdb's copy holds only in-frame clones and misses some; the assay was immunoSEQ multiplex PCR. The sample includes 40,000 or so clones, none of them occurring once. Losses at the gene ends were 4 bases for V and 5 bases for J; bases not matched to a gene: 6. The CDR3 sequence is 13 residues long. CDR1 and CDR2 from the germline V gene are DFQATT and SNEGSKA (reference sequence). This clonotype was sampled from a person between 18 and 75 years old in good health. The sample was peripheral blood mononuclear cells. The chain recombines TRBV20-1 with TRBJ1-1, with TRBD1 matching over 8 bases. This CDR3 is CSANQGAGTEAFF. The DNA read from the CDR3 is TGCAGTGCTAATCAGGGGGCTGGAACTGAA.